A selection of T cell receptor beta chains follows, all from one sample in a study of cytotoxic CD8 clonotypes in ibrutinib-treated CLL. The protocol was immunoSEQ multiplex PCR, while the TCRdb copy is restricted to in-frame clones and leaves out a portion. Among roughly 42,000 clones listed, 68% were seen once. This specimen was PBMCs, taken at disease progression, from a patient treated with ibrutinib. The receptors originated from a human donor with chronic lymphocytic leukemia. CDR3s include the opening cysteine and the closing phenylalanine or tryptophan. Each record gives: V gene, clone size, D gene, J gene, CDR3 protein, CDR3 DNA. The D gene is left open where the match is weak. Not all rows give a size; the values are once, few, many and, for expanded clones, a class.

v_call: TRBV19
clone_size: few
d_call: NA
j_call: TRBJ1-5
cdr3_aa: CASSPPGNQPQHF
cdr3_nt: TGTGCCAGTAGTCCCCCGGGCAATCAGCCCCAGCATTTT

v_call: TRBV5-5
clone_size: NA
d_call: TRBD1
j_call: TRBJ1-1
cdr3_aa: CASSSRDRFGEAFF
cdr3_nt: TGTGCCAGCAGCTCCCGGGACAGGTTTGGTGAAGCTTTCTTT

v_call: TRBV29-1
clone_size: NA
d_call: NA
j_call: TRBJ1-1
cdr3_aa: CSVDGGTEAFF
cdr3_nt: TGCAGCGTTGACGGGGGCACTGAAGCTTTCTTT

v_call: TRBV29-1
clone_size: NA
d_call: NA
j_call: TRBJ2-6
cdr3_aa: CSVGEGGFSGANVLTF
cdr3_nt: TGCAGCGTTGGAGAGGGCGGGTTCTCTGGGGCCAACGTCCTGACTTTC

v_call: TRBV19
clone_size: NA
d_call: TRBD2
j_call: TRBJ2-1
cdr3_aa: CASSPSLAGYNEQFF
cdr3_nt: TGTGCCAGTAGTCCCTCGCTAGCGGGATACAATGAGCAGTTCTTC

v_call: TRBV25-1
clone_size: NA
d_call: NA
j_call: TRBJ2-1
cdr3_aa: CANPADSATNEQFF
cdr3_nt: TGTGCCAATCCGGCCGACAGTGCAACCAATGAGCAGTTCTTC

v_call: TRBV6-1
clone_size: NA
d_call: TRBD2
j_call: TRBJ2-2
cdr3_aa: CASSEYQAGVTGELFF
cdr3_nt: TGTGCCAGCAGTGAATATCAAGCGGGGGTCACCGGGGAGCTGTTTTTT

v_call: TRBV7-9
clone_size: NA
d_call: NA
j_call: TRBJ1-4
cdr3_aa: CASSLGSYEKLFF
cdr3_nt: TGTGCCAGCAGCTTAGGGTCTTATGAAAAACTGTTTTTT

v_call: TRBV29-1
clone_size: NA
d_call: NA
j_call: TRBJ1-1
cdr3_aa: CSVVRGGVAFF
cdr3_nt: TGCAGCGTTGTCCGGGGGGGCGTTGCTTTCTTT

v_call: TRBV2
clone_size: NA
d_call: TRBD1
j_call: TRBJ2-1
cdr3_aa: CASNAGTVGEQFF
cdr3_nt: TGTGCCAGCAACGCCGGGACAGTGGGTGAGCAGTTCTTC

v_call: TRBV14
clone_size: few
d_call: NA
j_call: TRBJ2-3
cdr3_aa: CASSQDIGGDTQYF
cdr3_nt: TGTGCCAGCAGCCAAGATATCGGGGGAGATACGCAGTATTTT

v_call: TRBV27
clone_size: NA
d_call: TRBD1
j_call: TRBJ2-2
cdr3_aa: CASSSRDRGMTGELFF
cdr3_nt: TGTGCCAGCAGTTCCCGGGACAGGGGTATGACCGGGGAGCTGTTTTTT

v_call: TRBV27
clone_size: NA
d_call: NA
j_call: TRBJ2-3
cdr3_aa: CASSFERPDTQYF
cdr3_nt: TGTGCCAGCAGTTTCGAGCGTCCAGATACGCAGTATTTT

v_call: TRBV11-3
clone_size: NA
d_call: TRBD2
j_call: TRBJ2-1
cdr3_aa: CASSPRLAGVVGDEQFF
cdr3_nt: TGTGCCAGCAGCCCTCGACTAGCGGGAGTAGTAGGCGATGAGCAGTTCTTC

v_call: TRBV4-2
clone_size: NA
d_call: TRBD2
j_call: TRBJ2-7
cdr3_aa: CASALAGSGSYEQYF
cdr3_nt: TGTGCCAGCGCCTTAGCGGGCTCAGGCTCCTACGAGCAGTACTTC

v_call: TRBV15
clone_size: NA
d_call: TRBD2
j_call: TRBJ2-1
cdr3_aa: CATSRDTRRAGVGYNEQFF
cdr3_nt: TGTGCCACCAGCAGAGATACTAGGCGAGCGGGAGTGGGCTACAATGAGCAGTTCTTC

v_call: TRBV9
clone_size: NA
d_call: NA
j_call: TRBJ2-3
cdr3_aa: CASSVQASTDTQYF
cdr3_nt: TGTGCCAGCAGCGTACAGGCTAGTACAGATACGCAGTATTTT

v_call: TRBV7-8
clone_size: few
d_call: NA
j_call: TRBJ2-1
cdr3_aa: CAGSSAYNEQFF
cdr3_nt: TGTGCCGGATCTAGCGCATACAATGAGCAGTTCTTC

v_call: TRBV13
clone_size: NA
d_call: TRBD1
j_call: TRBJ2-1
cdr3_aa: CASSTGGQGRNEQFF
cdr3_nt: TGTGCCAGCAGCACCGGTGGACAGGGAAGGAATGAGCAGTTCTTC

v_call: TRBV6-6
clone_size: NA
d_call: TRBD1
j_call: TRBJ1-2
cdr3_aa: CASRETGAANYGYTF
cdr3_nt: TGTGCCAGCAGGGAGACAGGGGCAGCTAACTATGGCTACACCTTC

v_call: TRBV27
clone_size: NA
d_call: NA
j_call: TRBJ2-7
cdr3_aa: CASKLGGTPYEQYF
cdr3_nt: TGTGCCAGCAAATTAGGGGGGACACCCTACGAGCAGTACTTC

v_call: TRBV5-1
clone_size: NA
d_call: TRBD1
j_call: TRBJ2-7
cdr3_aa: CASSQGDRYSYEQYF
cdr3_nt: TGCGCCAGCAGCCAGGGGGACAGGTACTCCTACGAGCAGTACTTC

v_call: TRBV28
clone_size: once
d_call: TRBD1
j_call: TRBJ2-7
cdr3_aa: CASTQGARYEQYF
cdr3_nt: TGTGCCAGCACCCAGGGGGCTCGGTACGAGCAGTACTTC

v_call: TRBV11-1
clone_size: NA
d_call: NA
j_call: TRBJ1-6
cdr3_aa: CASSLEGQAYPSPLHF
cdr3_nt: TGTGCCAGCAGCTTAGAAGGTCAGGCCTACCCTTCACCCCTCCACTTT

v_call: TRBV7-8
clone_size: NA
d_call: NA
j_call: TRBJ2-5
cdr3_aa: CASSPPGVQRYQETQYF
cdr3_nt: TGTGCCAGCAGCCCGCCGGGTGTACAGAGGTACCAAGAGACCCAGTACTTC

v_call: TRBV2
clone_size: NA
d_call: NA
j_call: TRBJ1-2
cdr3_aa: CASSEHYGYTF
cdr3_nt: TGTGCCAGCAGTGAACACTATGGCTACACCTTC

v_call: TRBV5-1
clone_size: few
d_call: NA
j_call: TRBJ1-5
cdr3_aa: CASSLGHGGQPQHF
cdr3_nt: TGCGCCAGCAGCTTGGGACACGGTGGACAGCCCCAGCATTTT

v_call: TRBV6-1
clone_size: NA
d_call: TRBD1
j_call: TRBJ2-5
cdr3_aa: CASSDRGRRETQYF
cdr3_nt: TGTGCCAGCAGTGACAGGGGGCGGAGAGAGACCCAGTACTTC

v_call: TRBV9
clone_size: NA
d_call: TRBD1
j_call: TRBJ2-2
cdr3_aa: CASSGGQGVTGELFF
cdr3_nt: TGTGCCAGCAGCGGCGGACAGGGCGTCACCGGGGAGCTGTTTTTT

v_call: TRBV25-1
clone_size: NA
d_call: NA
j_call: TRBJ2-7
cdr3_aa: CASSATGGGSPHEQYF
cdr3_nt: TGTGCCAGCAGTGCTACGGGGGGCGGGAGTCCCCACGAGCAGTACTTC

v_call: TRBV5-6
clone_size: NA
d_call: TRBD2
j_call: TRBJ2-5
cdr3_aa: CASSSTSGRETQYF
cdr3_nt: TGTGCCAGCAGCTCGACTAGCGGGAGAGAGACCCAGTACTTC

v_call: TRBV30
clone_size: once
d_call: NA
j_call: TRBJ2-1
cdr3_aa: CAWSWGSSYNEQFF
cdr3_nt: TGTGCCTGGAGTTGGGGGAGCTCCTACAATGAGCAGTTCTTC

v_call: TRBV5-6
clone_size: NA
d_call: TRBD2
j_call: TRBJ2-1
cdr3_aa: CASSSTSGSPNEQFF
cdr3_nt: TGTGCCAGCAGCTCGACTAGCGGGAGTCCGAATGAGCAGTTCTTC

v_call: TRBV5-1
clone_size: few
d_call: TRBD1
j_call: TRBJ1-1
cdr3_aa: CASSLALTGNTEAFF
cdr3_nt: TGCGCCAGCAGCTTAGCCCTGACAGGGAATACTGAAGCTTTCTTT

v_call: TRBV7-9
clone_size: NA
d_call: NA
j_call: TRBJ2-3
cdr3_aa: CASCRTPTAGDTQYF
cdr3_nt: TGTGCCAGCTGCAGGACTCCTACTGCGGGAGATACGCAGTATTTT

v_call: TRBV7-9
clone_size: NA
d_call: TRBD1
j_call: TRBJ2-7
cdr3_aa: CASSPGGTGSSYEQYF
cdr3_nt: TGTGCCAGCAGCCCTGGTGGGACAGGGAGCTCCTACGAGCAGTACTTC

v_call: TRBV30
clone_size: NA
d_call: NA
j_call: TRBJ2-7
cdr3_aa: CAWSLLYEQYF
cdr3_nt: TGTGCCTGGAGTCTGCTCTACGAGCAGTACTTC

v_call: TRBV5-6
clone_size: once
d_call: NA
j_call: TRBJ2-1
cdr3_aa: CASSLGTFENEQFF
cdr3_nt: TGTGCCAGCAGCCTGGGGACCTTTGAGAATGAGCAGTTCTTC

v_call: TRBV11-3
clone_size: once
d_call: TRBD1
j_call: TRBJ2-1
cdr3_aa: CASSAGGGQLSNEQFF
cdr3_nt: TGTGCCAGCAGCGCCGGTGGGGGACAGCTTTCCAATGAGCAGTTCTTC

v_call: TRBV2
clone_size: once
d_call: NA
j_call: TRBJ2-5
cdr3_aa: CASGGGLETQYF
cdr3_nt: TGTGCCAGCGGAGGGGGACTGGAGACCCAGTACTTC

v_call: TRBV5-1
clone_size: NA
d_call: NA
j_call: TRBJ2-7
cdr3_aa: CASSFQGTYEQYF
cdr3_nt: TGCGCCAGCAGCTTTCAGGGAACCTACGAGCAGTACTTC